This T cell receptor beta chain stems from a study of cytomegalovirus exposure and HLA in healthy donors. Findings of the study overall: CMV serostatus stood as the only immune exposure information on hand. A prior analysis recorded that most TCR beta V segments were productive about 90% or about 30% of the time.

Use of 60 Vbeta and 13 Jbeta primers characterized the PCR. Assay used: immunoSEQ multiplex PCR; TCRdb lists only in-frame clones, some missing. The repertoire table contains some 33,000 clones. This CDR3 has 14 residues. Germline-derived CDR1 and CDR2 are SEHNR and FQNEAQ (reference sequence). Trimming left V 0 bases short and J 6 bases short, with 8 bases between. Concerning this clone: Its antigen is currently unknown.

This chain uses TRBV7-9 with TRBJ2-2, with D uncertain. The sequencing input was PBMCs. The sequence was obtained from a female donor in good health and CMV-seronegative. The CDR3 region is CASSLATWPGELFF. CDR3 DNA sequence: TGTGCCAGCAGCTTAGCTACCTGGCCCGGGGAGCTGTTTTTT.